This T cell receptor beta chain was observed in a study of graft-versus-host responses after intestinal transplantation. Study summary: All recipients were given anti-thymocyte globulin induction, and tacrolimus and steroids were then administered for roughly three years.

As concerns this clone: Its antigen is not identified.

Germline V gene lookup returns CDR1 SGHRS and CDR2 YFSETQ. The CDR3 length is 15 residues. The V and J ends lost 1 base and 4 bases, in that order; junction bases with no gene match: 5. TCRdb's copy holds only in-frame clones and misses some; the assay was immunoSEQ multiplex PCR. The sample yields about 39,000 clones, 90% to 95% seen once. The chain has TRBV5-1 and TRBJ2-3; TRBD2 matches 8 bases. The sample consisted of unstimulated CD8+ T cells sorted from spleen or lymph node cells, taken before transplant. This sequence was found in a human donor who was the organ donor for an intestinal transplant. The CDR3 here is CASSLSSGGSDTQYF. The CDR3 region has the DNA TGCGCCAGCAGCTTGTCGAGCGGGGGATCAGATACGCAGTATTTT.